This T cell receptor beta chain was profiled in a study of response to subunit inactivated influenza vaccine. This clonotype was counted only a few times. Its matching antigen is unknown. Findings and caveats of the study: Researchers suggested that each seasonal influenza vaccination recruits few new T cells.

The CDR3 length is 14 residues. Trimming pared 5 bases from V and 2 bases from J, leaving 15 bases between. Germline CDR1 and CDR2: DFQATT and SNEGSKA (reference sequence). TCRdb recomputed calls from the RT-PCR reads with MiXCR, one row per CDR3 protein. Among fewer than 400,000 distinct CDR3 sequences listed, roughly 22% were seen once. This chain uses TRBV20-1 with TRBJ1-2, with a weak D call TRBD1 (6 bases). The TCR originated in a man between 50 and 69 years old who received an inactivated influenza vaccine. The specimen was PBMCs from blood, collected about 20 months after vaccination. The CDR3 spells CSASDGQMNYGYTF. The CDR3 DNA is TGCAGTGCTTCGGACGGACAGATGAACTATGGCTACACCTTC.